A single sample gave rise to the 5 T cell receptor beta chains below, sequenced in a study of early T cells in non-severe SARS-CoV-2 infection. Each CDR3 protein gets one entry after TCRdb re-called the 5' RACE reads with MiXCR. The table has about 49,000 distinct CDR3 sequences, around 6.5% seen once. This material consisted of whole blood, taken at baseline. Receptors were obtained from an adult who was a healthcare worker with PCR-confirmed SARS-CoV-2 infection or an uninfected control (not recorded which).

The V call is TRBV12-3 or TRBV12-4, the J call TRBJ2-2; D possibly corresponds to TRBD2 (5 bases). V was clipped by 7 bases and J by 5 bases, with 26 bases between them. The CDR3 is made up of 18 amino acids. CDR3 residues: CASTSLPAESRRTGELFF. CDR3 sequence (DNA): TGTGCCAGCACCAGTTTGCCAGCGGAAAGTAGACGGACCGGGGAGCTGTTTTTT.

This clonotype has a count of ten or more. The V gene is TRBV20-1, the J gene TRBJ1-1; a possible D gene is TRBD1 (5 bases). The CDR3 is 16 residues long. Germline CDR1 reads DFQATT; CDR2 reads SNEGSKA (reference sequence). V dropped 0 bases and J dropped 2 bases, with 16 bases sitting between them. CDR3 loop: CSARDQGRVGNTEAFF. The CDR3, as DNA: TGCAGTGCTAGAGATCAGGGCAGGGTAGGAAACACTGAAGCTTTCTTT.

This clonotype occurred many times. The genes are TRBV7-6 and TRBJ1-4, with a weak D call TRBD1 (6 bases). Germline CDR1 and CDR2: SGHVS and FNYEAQ. V was clipped by 5 bases and J by 12 bases, with 13 bases between them. The CDR3 contains 12 residues. CDR3 protein: CASSGRDMELFF. The CDR3 DNA sequence: TGTGCCAGCAGCGGCCGGGACATGGAACTGTTTTTT.

This clonotype rates as medium-sized. The rearrangement links TRBV7-2 to TRBJ1-3; D unclear. Germline CDR1 SGHTA, CDR2 FQGNSA. The CDR3 extends over 16 amino acids. V lost 0 bases to trimming and J lost 0 bases, with 9 bases between them. The CDR3 sequence: CASSLAVGLSGNTIYF. Written as DNA, the CDR3 is TGTGCCAGCAGCTTAGCGGTGGGCCTCTCTGGAAACACCATATATTTT. Drawing the rest from reference TRBV7-2 and TRBJ1-3, the complete variable domain is GAGVSQSPSNKVTEKGKDVELRCDPISGHTALYWYRQSLGQGLEFLIYFQGNSAPDKSGLPSDRFSAERTGGSVSTLTIQRTQQEDSAVYLCASSLAVGLSGNTIYFGEGSWLTVV.

This clonotype was seen many times. V is TRBV7-2 and J is TRBJ2-2; 14 bases map to TRBD2. The germline CDR1 and CDR2 sequences are SGHTA and FQGNSA. Losses at the gene ends were 5 bases for V and 4 bases for J; bases not matched to a gene: 15. The CDR3 sequence is 20 residues long. This CDR3 is CASSLTPTSGGATFTGELFF. The CDR3 region has the DNA TGTGCCAGCAGCCTAACCCCGACTAGCGGGGGGGCTACGTTCACCGGGGAGCTGTTTTTT.